The next 15 T cell receptor beta chains were all read from a single sample in a study of blood T cell repertoires in COVID-19. TCRdb's copy holds only in-frame clones and misses some; the assay was immunoSEQ multiplex PCR. This sample has about 250,000 clones; about 89% occur once, and the top ten carry around 1.5%. Sequences were obtained from peripheral blood. Source of these receptors: a woman aged 60-75 years who had recovered from COVID-19.

The J gene is TRBJ1-3, the V gene TRBV5-4; 7 positions agree with TRBD1. The germline gives CDR1 SGHNT, CDR2 YYREEE (reference sequence). The CDR3 totals 14 residues. The trim removed 2 bases at V and 2 bases at J, leaving 1 base unmatched. The CDR3 coding sequence is TGTGCCAGCAGCTTTCAGGGGGCTGGAAACACCATATATTTT. Translating gives CASSFQGAGNTIYF.

This chain connects TRBV7-2 to TRBJ2-3; D might be TRBD2 (6 bases). The CDR3 is 16 amino acids. The germline V gene has CDR1 SGHTA and CDR2 FQGNSA. V was pared by 5 bases and J by 6 bases, with 21 bases between. As DNA, the CDR3 is TGTGCCAGCAGCGGGATGCCGGGACTTGATGGCGATACGCAGTATTTT. It yields the protein CASSGMPGLDGDTQYF. Filled out from reference TRBV7-2 and TRBJ2-3, the complete variable domain reads GAGVSQSPSNKVTEKGKDVELRCDPISGHTALYWYRQSLGQGLEFLIYFQGNSAPDKSGLPSDRFSAERTGGSVSTLTIQRTQQEDSAVYLCASSGMPGLDGDTQYFGPGTRLTVL.

This clone has only one observation. The chain employs TRBV5-1 and TRBJ2-5; D uncertain. V shed 0 bases and J shed 3 bases, with 6 bases lying between them. Germline CDR1 reads SGHRS; CDR2 reads YFSETQ. This CDR3 region has 13 residues. CDR3 DNA: TGCGCCAGCAGCTTGGAGAGGAAAGAGACCCAGTACTTC. Translated: CASSLERKETQYF.

The gene calls are TRBV10-3 and TRBJ1-2, with D possibly matching TRBD1 (5 bases). Trimming stripped 10 bases from V and 0 bases from J, with 18 bases between. The CDR3 contains 15 residues. Germline CDR1 ENHRY, CDR2 SYGVKD. CDR3 sequence: CATPGDGGTNYGYTF. Here the CDR3 DNA reads TGTGCCACCCCCGGAGACGGGGGGACTAACTATGGCTACACCTTC.

CDR3 DNA sequence: TGTGCCAGCAGTTACTCGGCTTACAAGCAGTTCTTC. Protein: CASSYSAYKQFF. The chain uses TRBV6-2 or TRBV6-3 and TRBJ2-1; no reliable D call. V was trimmed by 0 bases and J by 11 bases, leaving 8 bases between them. Germline CDR1 MNHEY, CDR2 SVGEGT. The length of the CDR3 is 12 residues.

This clone was observed once. V is TRBV10-2 and J is TRBJ1-4; TRBD1 aligns across 7 bases. The germline CDR1 and CDR2 sequences are WSHSY and SAAADI. The J segment lost 6 bases and the V segment lost 8 bases, leaving 6 bases of the junction unmatched. The CDR3 length is 13 residues. CDR3 bases: TGCGCCAGCGCTAGGGACAGATATGAAAAACTGTTTTTT. Protein sequence: CASARDRYEKLFF.

CDR3 loop: CATSRDKGTSLFSTDTQYF. CDR3 sequence (DNA): TGTGCCACCAGCAGAGATAAAGGGACTAGTCTTTTCAGCACAGATACGCAGTATTTT. The V call is TRBV15, the J call TRBJ2-3; 8 bases are a match to TRBD2. The CDR3 consists of 19 residues. Unmatched junction bases numbered 11, after V lost 0 bases and J lost 0 bases. Germline V CDR1 and CDR2: LNHNV, YYDKDF (reference sequence).

This clone has a handful of counts. The chain recombines TRBV28 with TRBJ2-7; 8 bases match TRBD2. CDR3 size: 13 residues. J lost 2 bases, V lost 10 bases, and 7 bases had no gene match. CDR1 is MDHEN, CDR2 SYDVKM, per germline. CDR3 sequence: CAIARGDAYEQYF. CDR3 DNA sequence: TGTGCCATTGCGCGGGGGGATGCCTACGAGCAGTACTTC. Full variable domain (missing parts from reference TRBV28 and TRBJ2-7): DVKVTQSSRYLVKRTGEKVFLECVQDMDHENMFWYRQDPGLGLRLIYFSYDVKMKEKGDIPEGYSVSREKKERFSLILESASTNQTSMYLCAIARGDAYEQYFGPGTRLTVT.

For this clone: This same CDR3 is encoded by further DNA sequences in the sample. V usage is TRBV18 and J usage is TRBJ2-7; TRBD2 matches 7 bases. The V and J ends lost 3 bases and 4 bases, in that order; junction bases with no gene match: 3. The CDR3 loop spans 13 amino acids. The germline V gene encodes CDR1 KGHSH and CDR2 LQKENI. The CDR3 spells CASSPPGGYEQYF. Written as DNA, the CDR3 is TGTGCCAGCTCACCTCCGGGGGGTTACGAGCAGTACTTC.

The chain links TRBV7-8 to TRBJ1-4; TRBD1 might be the D (5 bases). CDR1 is SGHVS, CDR2 FQNEAQ, per germline. The CDR3 totals 17 residues. Trimming took off 5 bases at V and 3 bases at J, with 19 bases between the two ends. Here the CDR3 reads CASSHQMGDYSNEKLFF. The CDR3 nucleotides are TGTGCCAGCAGCCATCAAATGGGGGACTACTCTAATGAAAAACTGTTTTTT.

The rearrangement joins TRBV6-1 to TRBJ2-5; D is uncertain. The CDR3 has 13 amino acids. The germline V gene encodes CDR1 MNHNS and CDR2 SASEGT. Trimming stripped 2 bases from V and 5 bases from J, with 9 bases between. As DNA, the CDR3 is TGTGCCAGCAGTGAACAATACTTGGAGACCCAGTACTTC. Translated: CASSEQYLETQYF.

This rearrangement joins TRBV9 to TRBJ1-1, with unresolved D. V was clipped by 2 bases and J by 5 bases, with 19 bases between them. Germline-derived CDR1 and CDR2 are SGDLS and YYNGEE. This CDR3 comprises 16 residues. The DNA of the CDR3 is TGTGCCAGCAGCGTCCAACCCGACGGACTGCGAACTGAAGCTTTCTTT. This translates into CASSVQPDGLRTEAFF. Full variable domain (missing parts from reference TRBV9 and TRBJ1-1): DSGVTQTPKHLITATGQRVTLRCSPRSGDLSVYWYQQSLDQGLQFLIQYYNGEERAKGNILERFSAQQFPDLHSELNLSSLELGDSALYFCASSVQPDGLRTEAFFGQGTRLTVV.

The chain recombines TRBV6-5 with TRBJ1-2; TRBD1 aligns across 9 bases. The germline V gene has CDR1 MNHEY and CDR2 SVGAGI. The CDR3 runs to 16 residues. V shed 4 bases and J 5 bases; nucleotides not matched to a gene: 11. The CDR3: CASSSLETGGLYGYTF. The CDR3 region has the DNA TGTGCCAGCAGTTCCCTGGAGACAGGGGGGTTATATGGCTACACCTTC.

This chain connects TRBV28 to TRBJ1-1; 9 nucleotides agree with TRBD1. The trim removed 7 bases at V and 1 base at J, leaving 10 bases unmatched. The CDR3 is made up of 16 amino acids. The germline V gene encodes CDR1 MDHEN and CDR2 SYDVKM. CDR3 nucleotide sequence: TGTGCCAGCAAAGGGGGACAGGGAAGTGGGAACACTGAAGCTTTCTTT. Translation: CASKGGQGSGNTEAFF.

J is TRBJ2-2 and V is TRBV6-5, with 7 positions matching TRBD1. Germline V lookup: CDR1 MNHEY, CDR2 SVGAGI. This CDR3 is built from 14 residues. Trimming removed 6 bases from V and 0 bases from J; junction bases left unmatched: 1. CDR3 residues: CASRGQPNTGELFF. DNA of the CDR3: TGTGCCAGCAGGGGACAGCCGAACACCGGGGAGCTGTTTTTT.